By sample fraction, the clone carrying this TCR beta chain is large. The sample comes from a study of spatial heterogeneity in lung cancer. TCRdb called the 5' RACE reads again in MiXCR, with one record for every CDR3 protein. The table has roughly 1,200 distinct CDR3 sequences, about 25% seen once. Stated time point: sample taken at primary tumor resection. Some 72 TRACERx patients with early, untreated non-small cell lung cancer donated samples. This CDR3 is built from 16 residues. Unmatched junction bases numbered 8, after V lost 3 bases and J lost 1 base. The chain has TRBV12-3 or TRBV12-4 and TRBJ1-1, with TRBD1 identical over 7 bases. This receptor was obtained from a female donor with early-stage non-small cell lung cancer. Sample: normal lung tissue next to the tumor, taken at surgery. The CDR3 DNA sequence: TGTGCCAGCAGTTTCCGACCGACAGGGACGAACACTGAAGCTTTCTTT. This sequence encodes CASSFRPTGTNTEAFF.